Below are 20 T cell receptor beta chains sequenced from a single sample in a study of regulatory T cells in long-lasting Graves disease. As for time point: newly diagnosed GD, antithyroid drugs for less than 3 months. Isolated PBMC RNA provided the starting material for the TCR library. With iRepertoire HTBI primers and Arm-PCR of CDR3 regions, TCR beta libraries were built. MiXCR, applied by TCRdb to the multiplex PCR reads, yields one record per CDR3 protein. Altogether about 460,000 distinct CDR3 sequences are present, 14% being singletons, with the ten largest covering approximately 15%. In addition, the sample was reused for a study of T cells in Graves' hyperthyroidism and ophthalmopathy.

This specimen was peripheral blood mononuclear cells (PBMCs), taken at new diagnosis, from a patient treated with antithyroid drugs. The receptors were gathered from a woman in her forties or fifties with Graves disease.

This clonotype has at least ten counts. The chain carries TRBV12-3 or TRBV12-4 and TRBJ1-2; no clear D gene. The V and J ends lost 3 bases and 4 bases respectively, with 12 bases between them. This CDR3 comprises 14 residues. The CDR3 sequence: CASSFDTSPYGYTF. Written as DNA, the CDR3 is TGTGCCAGCAGTTTTGACACAAGCCCCTATGGCTACACCTTC.

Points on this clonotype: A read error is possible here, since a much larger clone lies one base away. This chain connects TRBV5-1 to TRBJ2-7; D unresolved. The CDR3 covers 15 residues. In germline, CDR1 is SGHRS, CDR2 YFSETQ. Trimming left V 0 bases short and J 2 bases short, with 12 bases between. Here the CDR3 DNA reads TGCGCCAGCAGCTTGGCCTGGACCGAAACCTACGAGCAGTACTTC. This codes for CASSLAWTETYEQYF.

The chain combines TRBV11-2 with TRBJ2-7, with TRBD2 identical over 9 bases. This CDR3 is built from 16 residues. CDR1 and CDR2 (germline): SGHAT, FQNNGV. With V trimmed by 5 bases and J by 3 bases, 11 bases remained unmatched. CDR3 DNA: TGTGCCAGCAGCCCAGGGGGTGTTAGCGGGAGCTACGAGCAGTACTTC. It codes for CASSPGGVSGSYEQYF.

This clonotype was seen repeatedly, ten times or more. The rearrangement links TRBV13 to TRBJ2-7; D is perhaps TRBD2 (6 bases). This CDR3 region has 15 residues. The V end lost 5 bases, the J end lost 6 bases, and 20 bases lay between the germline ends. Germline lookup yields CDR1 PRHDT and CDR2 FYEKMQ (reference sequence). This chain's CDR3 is CASSPPTSGYFEQYF. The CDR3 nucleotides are TGTGCCAGCAGCCCCCCGACGAGCGGGTATTTCGAGCAGTACTTC.

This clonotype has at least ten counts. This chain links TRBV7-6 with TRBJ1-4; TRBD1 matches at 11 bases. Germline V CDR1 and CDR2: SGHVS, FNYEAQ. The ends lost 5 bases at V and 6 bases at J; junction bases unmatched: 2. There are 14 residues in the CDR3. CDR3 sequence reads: CASSTGQGDEKLFF. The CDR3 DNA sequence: TGTGCCAGCAGCACGGGACAGGGGGATGAAAAACTGTTTTTT.

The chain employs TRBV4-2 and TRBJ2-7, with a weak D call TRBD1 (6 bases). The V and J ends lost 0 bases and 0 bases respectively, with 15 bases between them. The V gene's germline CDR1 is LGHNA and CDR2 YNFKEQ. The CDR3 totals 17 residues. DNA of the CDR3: TGTGCCAGCAGCCAAGATTTTGCCAGGGGCAGCTCCTACGAGCAGTACTTC. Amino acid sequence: CASSQDFARGSSYEQYF.

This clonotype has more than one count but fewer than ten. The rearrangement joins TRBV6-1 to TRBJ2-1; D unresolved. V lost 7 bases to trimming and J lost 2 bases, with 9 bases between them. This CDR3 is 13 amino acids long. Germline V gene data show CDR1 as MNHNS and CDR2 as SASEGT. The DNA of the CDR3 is TGTGCCAGCAAGGGTGCCACCTACAATGAGCAGTTCTTC. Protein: CASKGATYNEQFF.

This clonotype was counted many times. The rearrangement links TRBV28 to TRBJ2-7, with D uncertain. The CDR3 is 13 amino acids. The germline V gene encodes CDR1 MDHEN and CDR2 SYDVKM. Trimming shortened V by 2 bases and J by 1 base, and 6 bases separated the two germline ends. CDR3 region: CASSLPGSYEQYF. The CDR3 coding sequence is TGTGCCAGCAGTTTACCCGGTTCCTACGAGCAGTACTTC.

The CDR3 DNA follows: TGTGCCTGGAGTCATCAACAGGGTAGCGGCAATCAGCCCCAGCATTTT. This encodes CAWSHQQGSGNQPQHF. The chain links TRBV30 to TRBJ1-5; D perhaps matches TRBD1 (6 bases). From germline, CDR1 is GTSNPN and CDR2 SVGIG (reference sequence). This CDR3 comprises 16 residues. Trimming took 2 bases from V and 2 from J, leaving 16 bases between them.

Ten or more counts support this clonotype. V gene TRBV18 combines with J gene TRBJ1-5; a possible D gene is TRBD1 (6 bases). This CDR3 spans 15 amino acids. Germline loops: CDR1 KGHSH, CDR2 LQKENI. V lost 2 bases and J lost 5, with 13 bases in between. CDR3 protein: CASSPNQQGDQPQHF. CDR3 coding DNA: TGTGCCAGCTCACCAAATCAACAGGGAGATCAGCCCCAGCATTTT.

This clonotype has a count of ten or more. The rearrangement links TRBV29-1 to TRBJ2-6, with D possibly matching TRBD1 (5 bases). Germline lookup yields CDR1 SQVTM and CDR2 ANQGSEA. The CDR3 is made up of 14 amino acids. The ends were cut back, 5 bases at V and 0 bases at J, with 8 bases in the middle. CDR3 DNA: TGCAGCGTTACGACAGACTCTGGGGCCAACGTCCTGACTTTC. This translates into CSVTTDSGANVLTF.

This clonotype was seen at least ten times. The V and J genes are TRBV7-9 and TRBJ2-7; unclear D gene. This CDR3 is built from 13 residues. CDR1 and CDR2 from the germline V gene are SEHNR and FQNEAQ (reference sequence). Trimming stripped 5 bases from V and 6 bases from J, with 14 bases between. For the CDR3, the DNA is TGTGCCAGCAGCCAGGACGGGCCGGGCGAGCAGTACTTC. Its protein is CASSQDGPGEQYF. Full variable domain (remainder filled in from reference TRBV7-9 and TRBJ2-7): DTGVSQNPRHKITKRGQNVTFRCDPISEHNRLYWYRQTLGQGPEFLTYFQNEAQLEKSRLLSDRFSAERPKGSFSTLEIQRTEQGDSAMYLCASSQDGPGEQYFGPGTRLTVT.

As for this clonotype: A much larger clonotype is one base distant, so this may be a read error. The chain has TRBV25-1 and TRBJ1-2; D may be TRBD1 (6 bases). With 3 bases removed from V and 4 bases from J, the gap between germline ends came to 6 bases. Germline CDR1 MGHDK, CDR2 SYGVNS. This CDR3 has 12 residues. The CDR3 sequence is CASSDRGYGYTF. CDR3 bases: TGTGCCAGCAGTGACAGGGGCTATGGCTACACCTTC.

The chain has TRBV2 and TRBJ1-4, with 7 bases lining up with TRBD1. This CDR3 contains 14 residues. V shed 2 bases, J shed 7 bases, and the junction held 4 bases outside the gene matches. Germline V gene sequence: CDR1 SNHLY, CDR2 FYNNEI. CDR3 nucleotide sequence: TGTGCCAGCAGTGAAAGGGGGCAAGGTGAAAAACTGTTTTTT. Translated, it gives CASSERGQGEKLFF.

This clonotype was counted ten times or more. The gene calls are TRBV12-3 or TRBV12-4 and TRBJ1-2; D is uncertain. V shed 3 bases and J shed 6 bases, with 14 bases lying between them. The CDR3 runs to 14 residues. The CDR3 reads CASSLSAESDGYTF. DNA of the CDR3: TGTGCCAGCAGTTTGTCCGCTGAGAGTGATGGCTACACCTTC.

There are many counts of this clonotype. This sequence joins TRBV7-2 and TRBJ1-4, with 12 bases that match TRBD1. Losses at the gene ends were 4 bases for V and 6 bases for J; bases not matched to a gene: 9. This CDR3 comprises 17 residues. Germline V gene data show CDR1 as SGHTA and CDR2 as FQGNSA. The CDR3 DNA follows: TGTGCCAGCAGCTCGGGACAGGGGGCCGGAATTTATGAAAAACTGTTTTTT. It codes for CASSSGQGAGIYEKLFF.

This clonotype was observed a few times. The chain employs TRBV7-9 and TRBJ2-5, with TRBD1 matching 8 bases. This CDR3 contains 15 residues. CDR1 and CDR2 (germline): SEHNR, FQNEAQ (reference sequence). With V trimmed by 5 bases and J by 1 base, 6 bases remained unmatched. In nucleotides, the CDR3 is TGTGCCAGCAGCGAGGCCGACAGGGGCCAAGAGACCCAGTACTTC. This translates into CASSEADRGQETQYF.

For the CDR3, the DNA is TGTGCCAGCAGTGAAGCATCGGACCTACTCACAGATACGCAGTATTTT. Protein sequence: CASSEASDLLTDTQYF. The genes are TRBV6-2 or TRBV6-3 and TRBJ2-3; D gene uncertain. The CDR3 covers 16 residues. Trimming stripped 5 bases from V and 2 bases from J, with 17 bases between. Germline CDR1 reads MNHEY; CDR2 reads SVGEGT.

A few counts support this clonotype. The DNA of the CDR3 is TGTGCCAGCAGCCCTACCATGGAGCAGTACTTC. Translated: CASSPTMEQYF. The chain joins TRBV3-1 to TRBJ2-7; D unclear. Germline V CDR1 and CDR2: LGHDT, YNNKEL (reference sequence). The CDR3 has 11 amino acids. V was shortened by 4 bases and J by 7 bases, with 8 bases between the two germline ends.

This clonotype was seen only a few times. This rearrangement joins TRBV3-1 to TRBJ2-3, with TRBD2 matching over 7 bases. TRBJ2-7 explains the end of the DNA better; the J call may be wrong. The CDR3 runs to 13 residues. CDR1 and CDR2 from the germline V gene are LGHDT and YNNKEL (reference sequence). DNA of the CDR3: TGTGCCAGCAGCCAGGTCGGACTAGAGGAGCAGTACTTC. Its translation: CASSQVGLEEQYF.